This T cell receptor beta chain was captured in a study of T-cell memory formation after mild COVID-19. The sample holds many counts of this clonotype. The target antigen is unknown. The study's findings and limits: Clones shrinking between day 15 and 85 showed a balanced CD4/CD8 split, and those that grew later tilted toward CD4+.

With constant-segment primers, 5'RACE yielded cDNA libraries of TCR alpha and TCR beta that carried sample barcodes and UMIs. Each CDR3 protein is one row after TCRdb ran MiXCR on the 5' RACE reads. In the table there are hundreds of thousands of distinct CDR3 sequences, 20% to 25% of which are singletons. The specimen was PBMCs or a T cell subset sorted from them (not recorded which). The TCR comes from a young man who had mild COVID-19 (a few samples of this study predate the infection). Cell type and time point are not known.

CDR3 bases: TGTGCCAGCAGTTACGCGGTGCCAACCTACAATGAGCAGTTCTTC. It encodes CASSYAVPTYNEQFF. The gene calls are TRBV6-5 and TRBJ2-1; D gene ambiguous. This CDR3 has 15 amino acids. From germline, CDR1 is MNHEY and CDR2 SVGAGI. V lost 2 bases to trimming and J lost 2 bases, with 10 bases between them.